Presented here are 5 T cell receptor beta chains from one specimen sequenced in a study of Ad26.COV2.S vaccination and SARS-CoV-2 variants. TCRdb keeps only in-frame clones here, not all; method: immunoSEQ multiplex PCR. The repertoire holds some 410,000 clones, with 92% as singletons. The treatment: about 20 received Ad26.COV2.S at low or high dose, single or two shots; 5 received placebo; per-sample allocation not given. Repertoires come from day 63 after the first vaccine or placebo injection. This specimen was peripheral blood, taken in a trial of Ad26.COV2.S vaccine versus placebo. The receptors shown here come from a person aged 18 to 65 who received the Ad26.COV2.S COVID-19 vaccine or a placebo.

The V gene is TRBV6-5, the J gene TRBJ1-3, with a possible D match to TRBD1 (5 bases). Germline V gene sequence: CDR1 MNHEY, CDR2 SVGAGI. This CDR3 comprises 15 residues. V gave up 6 bases and J gave up 4 bases, with 16 bases separating them. The chain's CDR3 is CASRDLARQGNTIYF. CDR3 nucleotide sequence: TGTGCCAGCAGGGACCTGGCACGACAGGGAAACACCATATATTTT.

The chain carries TRBV5-4 and TRBJ2-7, with D possibly TRBD2 on 5 matching bases. Trimming took off 3 bases at V and 6 bases at J, with 13 bases between the two ends. Germline-derived CDR1 and CDR2 are SGHNT and YYREEE (reference sequence). This CDR3 is built from 13 residues. DNA of the CDR3: TGTGCCAGCAGCTGGACTGGTACGGGCGAGCAGTACTTC. This sequence encodes CASSWTGTGEQYF. Filled out from reference TRBV5-4 and TRBJ2-7, the complete variable domain reads ETGVTQSPTHLIKTRGQQVTLRCSSQSGHNTVSWYQQALGQGPQFIFQYYREEENGRGNFPPRFSGLQFPNYSSELNVNALELDDSALYLCASSWTGTGEQYFGPGTRLTVT.

The chain employs TRBV27 and TRBJ2-4; D is perhaps TRBD1 (6 bases). The CDR3 consists of 14 residues. Germline CDR1 MNHEY, CDR2 SMNVEV (reference sequence). V was shortened by 2 bases and J by 6 bases, with 11 bases between the two germline ends. CDR3 loop: CASSLGGYGNIQYF. The CDR3 DNA is TGTGCCAGCAGTTTAGGGGGCTACGGAAACATTCAGTACTTC.

The V call is TRBV14, the J call TRBJ1-1; D is undetermined. V was clipped by 0 bases and J by 3 bases, with 17 bases between them. Germline CDR1 reads SGHDN; CDR2 reads FVKESK. The CDR3 is 17 amino acids. Here the CDR3 reads CASSQDLVWVGDTEAFF. The CDR3 DNA is TGTGCCAGCAGCCAAGATCTAGTATGGGTTGGGGACACTGAAGCTTTCTTT.

The rearrangement uses TRBV6-6 and TRBJ1-1; a possible D gene is TRBD1 (6 bases). CDR1 and CDR2 (germline): MNHNY, SVGAGI (reference sequence). The CDR3 loop spans 13 amino acids. Trimming took 2 bases from V and 11 from J, leaving 15 bases between them. In DNA form, the CDR3 reads TGTGCCAGCAGTTACGGGGGGCGAATCTCTGCTTTCTTT. Translating gives CASSYGGRISAFF.